This T cell receptor (beta chain) came from a study of blood T cells in healthy people across ages. Study conclusions and caveats: Among T cells, TCR beta diversity per million cells dropped roughly linearly as age rose. There was a strong correlation between TCR beta diversity and naive T cell percentage.

In regard to this clonotype: Its antigen is still unknown.

Alongside a J-beta primer mix, a sample-barcoded 5' primer served in a second PCR lasting about 7 to 12 cycles. TCRdb ran MiXCR on the 5' RACE reads and lists one entry per CDR3 protein. This table has 800,000 or so distinct CDR3 sequences, roughly 25% appearing once. CDR3 size: 11 residues. Germline V gene sequence: CDR1 MNHEY, CDR2 SMNVEV (reference sequence). The V end lost 1 base, the J end lost 9 bases, and 6 bases lay between the germline ends. This sample was also put to use in a study of T cells of mothers and their children.

Material: blood. This clonotype was sampled from a boy aged 5-17 years in good health. The chain has TRBV27 and TRBJ1-1; perhaps TRBD1 as D (5 bases). In DNA, the CDR3 is TGTGCCAGCAGTTTATGGGGGAAAGCTTTCTTT. This gives the protein CASSLWGKAFF.